This T cell receptor (beta chain) was captured by sequencing in a study of response to subunit inactivated influenza vaccine. Study findings and constraints: There was a suggestion from the authors that each seasonal influenza vaccination recruits few new T cells.

In its sample, this clonotype was seen a few times. What it binds is not known. CDR1 and CDR2 from the germline V gene are ENHRY and SYGVKD. Deletions cut 8 bases from V and 8 bases from J, with 16 bases between. CDR3 length: 13 amino acids. TCRdb reanalysed the RT-PCR reads using MiXCR and keeps one entry per CDR3 protein. Counted here are hundreds of thousands of distinct CDR3 sequences, 14% occurring once; the ten biggest clones make up roughly 7.2%. This sequence was found in a man over 45 who received an inactivated influenza vaccine. This sample comprised PBMCs from blood, obtained 14 to 15 days before vaccination. This chain uses TRBV10-3 with TRBJ2-1; D perhaps matches TRBD2 (5 bases). The DNA for the CDR3 is TGTGCCATCCTTTTCTCAGAGGGTGATGAGCAGTTCTTC. Amino acid sequence: CAILFSEGDEQFF.